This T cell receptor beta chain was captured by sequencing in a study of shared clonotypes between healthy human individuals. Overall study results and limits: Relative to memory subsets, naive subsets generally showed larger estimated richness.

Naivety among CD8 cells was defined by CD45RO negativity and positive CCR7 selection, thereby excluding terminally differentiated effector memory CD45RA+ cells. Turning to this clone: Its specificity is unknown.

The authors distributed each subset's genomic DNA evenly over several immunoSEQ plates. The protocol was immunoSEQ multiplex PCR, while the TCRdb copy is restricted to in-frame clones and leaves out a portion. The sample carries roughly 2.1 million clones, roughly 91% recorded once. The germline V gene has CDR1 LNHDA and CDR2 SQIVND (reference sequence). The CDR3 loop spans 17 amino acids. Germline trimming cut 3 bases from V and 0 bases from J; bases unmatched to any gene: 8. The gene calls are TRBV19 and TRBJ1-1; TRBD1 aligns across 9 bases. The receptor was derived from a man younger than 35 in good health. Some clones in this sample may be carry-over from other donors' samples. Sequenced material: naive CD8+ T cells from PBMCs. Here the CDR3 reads CASSIIGTGLMNTEAFF. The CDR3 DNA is TGTGCCAGTAGTATCATCGGGACAGGGCTTATGAACACTGAAGCTTTCTTT.